These 13 T cell receptor beta chains were all obtained from the same sample, sequenced in a study of regulatory T cells in long-lasting Graves disease. Through Arm-PCR of CDR3 regions and iRepertoire HTBI primers, TCR beta libraries were built. TCRdb re-called the multiplex PCR reads with MiXCR, one entry per CDR3 protein. The sample shows roughly 400,000 distinct CDR3 sequences, less than 25% of them seen only once. Time point denoted: persistent/refractory GD, antithyroid drugs over 5 years with positive TRAb. PBMC RNA was the source of the TCR library. The sample was peripheral blood mononuclear cells (PBMCs), taken when the disease was refractory, from a patient treated with antithyroid drugs. The receptor source for this set is a female donor with Graves disease.

The genes are TRBV6-4 and TRBJ1-6; D remains ambiguous. Germline CDR1 reads MRHNA; CDR2 reads SNTAGT. The V gene lost 0 bases and the J gene lost 9 bases, with 6 bases spanning the gap. This CDR3 contains 13 residues. For the CDR3, the DNA is TGTGCCAGCAGTGACTCGCTTAGTTCACCCCTCCACTTT. Translated, it gives CASSDSLSSPLHF.

The rearrangement links TRBV28 to TRBJ2-3; D perhaps matches TRBD2 (5 bases). Germline V lookup: CDR1 MDHEN, CDR2 SYDVKM. The V end lost 5 bases, the J end lost 2 bases, and 14 bases lay between the germline ends. The CDR3 covers 15 residues. Here the CDR3 reads CASSPIVRATDTQYF. The CDR3 coding sequence is TGTGCCAGCAGTCCCATAGTGCGGGCCACAGATACGCAGTATTTT.

On this clonotype itself: The CDR3 does not close with the conserved phenylalanine or tryptophan, likely indicating a read error. The rearrangement links TRBV20-1 to TRBJ2-3; 11 nucleotides match TRBD1. Germline V gene lookup returns CDR1 DFQATT and CDR2 SNEGSKA (reference sequence). This CDR3 has 14 residues. The junction had 5 bases not matched to a gene; V was cut back by 5 bases and J by 4 bases. The CDR3 bases are TGCAGTGCTTATCCGGGACAGGGGGCAGATACGCAGTATTCT. Protein: CSAYPGQGADTQYS.

The gene calls are TRBV9 and TRBJ1-1; D gene ambiguous. V was shortened by 5 bases and J by 1 base, with 12 bases between the two germline ends. Germline V gene data show CDR1 as SGDLS and CDR2 as YYNGEE. The CDR3 extends over 14 amino acids. CDR3 residues: CASSRGERNTEAFF. In DNA, the CDR3 is TGTGCCAGCAGTAGAGGAGAAAGGAACACTGAAGCTTTCTTT.

V gene TRBV14 combines with J gene TRBJ2-2, with TRBD1 matching 7 bases. Trimming at V came to 3 bases and at J to 4 bases, leaving 5 bases not matched to a gene. This CDR3 comprises 15 residues. Per germline, CDR1 SGHDN and CDR2 FVKESK. The CDR3 DNA reads as TGTGCCAGCAGCCAGCGACAGGGCCTCACCGGGGAGCTGTTTTTT. This gives the protein CASSQRQGLTGELFF. Looking up the rest from reference TRBV14 and TRBJ2-2 gives the full variable domain: EAGVTQFPSHSVIEKGQTVTLRCDPISGHDNLYWYRRVMGKEIKFLLHFVKESKQDESGMPNNRFLAERTGGTYSTLKVQPAELEDSGVYFCASSQRQGLTGELFFGEGSRLTVL.

V and J are TRBV4-1 and TRBJ1-2; possibly TRBD1 for D (6 bases). This CDR3 has 15 amino acids. The ends were cut back, 0 bases at V and 5 bases at J, with 13 bases in the middle. Per germline, CDR1 MGHRA and CDR2 YSYEKL. The CDR3 sequence: CASSQDERQAYGYTF. The CDR3, as DNA: TGCGCCAGCAGCCAAGATGAAAGACAGGCATATGGCTACACCTTC.

This clonotype has a count of ten or more. V usage is TRBV30 and J usage is TRBJ1-2; no firm D call. The CDR3 is made up of 12 amino acids. CDR1 is GTSNPN and CDR2 is SVGIG in the germline V gene (reference sequence). V dropped 1 base and J dropped 3 bases, with 6 bases sitting between them. The CDR3 nucleotides read TGTGCCTGGAGTGGGGGTTACTATGGCTACACCTTC. The encoded protein is CAWSGGYYGYTF.

This clonotype was counted at least ten times. CDR3 amino acids: CASSFGTGIGEKLFF. For the CDR3, the DNA is TGTGCCAGCAGTTTCGGGACAGGGATTGGCGAAAAACTGTTTTTT. The chain uses TRBV27 and TRBJ1-4; the match to TRBD1 covers 9 bases. V lost 3 bases, J lost 8 bases, and 7 bases stayed unmatched. This CDR3 is 15 amino acids long. Germline assignment: CDR1 MNHEY and CDR2 SMNVEV (reference sequence). Supplemented by reference TRBV27 and TRBJ1-4, the full variable domain reads EAQVTQNPRYLITVTGKKLTVTCSQNMNHEYMSWYRQDPGLGLRQIYYSMNVEVTDKGDVPEGYKVSRKEKRNFPLILESPSPNQTSLYFCASSFGTGIGEKLFFGSGTQLSVL.

The V gene is TRBV12-3 or TRBV12-4, the J gene TRBJ1-4; D is uncertain. This CDR3 is 13 amino acids long. Trimming cost V 3 bases and J 10 bases, with 12 bases left between them. For the CDR3, the DNA is TGTGCCAGCAGTTTTCTTGCTGGCGGAAAACTGTTTTTT. Translation gives CASSFLAGGKLFF.

This clonotype was detected many times. V gene TRBV6-5 combines with J gene TRBJ2-7; perhaps TRBD2 as D (5 bases). Germline CDR1 is MNHEY and CDR2 is SVGAGI. Trimming took off 0 bases at V and 2 bases at J, with 17 bases between the two ends. The CDR3 is 17 residues long. CDR3 loop: CASSYSRDNPIPYEQYF. The DNA of the CDR3 is TGTGCCAGCAGTTACTCCCGGGATAACCCAATACCCTACGAGCAGTACTTC.

This clonotype came up a few times. The chain links TRBV7-2 to TRBJ1-1; a weak D match, TRBD1 (6 bases). Between the trimmed V and J ends, which lost 5 bases and 8 bases, there was a span of 27 bases. This CDR3 is 17 amino acids long. Germline values: CDR1 SGHTA, CDR2 FQGNSA. This CDR3 is CASSPYLALKDRQEAFF. CDR3 nucleotides: TGTGCCAGCAGCCCTTACCTGGCCCTTAAGGACAGACAAGAAGCTTTCTTT.

The chain couples TRBV20-1 to TRBJ2-7, with 14 bases that match TRBD2. CDR1 and CDR2 from the germline V gene are DFQATT and SNEGSKA (reference sequence). CDR3 length: 19 amino acids. Germline trimming cut 2 bases from V and 2 bases from J; bases unmatched to any gene: 14. CDR3 DNA: TGCAGTGCTAGAAAGGGACTAGCGGGAGTGGGGGAGGAGACCTACGAGCAGTACTTC. Protein sequence: CSARKGLAGVGEETYEQYF.

This clonotype was observed at least ten times. The chain has TRBV7-4 and TRBJ2-7; possibly TRBD1 for D (5 bases). Germline values: CDR1 SGHVT, CDR2 SQSDAQ. The V gene lost 6 bases and the J gene lost 2 bases, with 17 bases spanning the gap. The CDR3 runs to 15 residues. The CDR3 coding sequence is TGTGCCAGCAGTTCACAGGAATGCAAGACCTACGAGCAGTACTTC. The encoded protein is CASSSQECKTYEQYF.